The source of this T cell receptor beta chain is a study of blood T cell repertoires in COVID-19. This CDR3 is 15 amino acids long. V lost 5 bases and J lost 3, with 14 bases in between. Germline CDR1 is MDHEN and CDR2 is SYDVKM. Libraries were prepared by immunoSEQ multiplex PCR; TCRdb keeps only in-frame clonotypes and omits some of them. The table records some 180,000 clones, roughly 85% of them present only once. The sequenced sample was peripheral blood. The rearrangement joins TRBV28 to TRBJ1-5, with D possibly matching TRBD1 (6 bases). This sequence was found in a woman in her fifties or sixties with acute or convalescent COVID-19. CDR3 nucleotide sequence: TGTGCCAGCAGTCCTTCCGACAGGCCCAATCAGCCCCAGCATTTT. The encoded protein is CASSPSDRPNQPQHF.